The rows below give T cell receptor beta chains drawn from one sample of a study of T cells after yellow fever vaccination. TCRdb passed the 5' RACE reads through MiXCR, listing each CDR3 protein once. The data show a few hundred thousand distinct CDR3 sequences, roughly 5.2% seen once. The sample consisted of CD4+ T cells sorted from PBMCs, taken on the day of the yellow fever booster vaccination. These receptors were taken from a man aged 18 to 35 who received the YFV17D yellow fever vaccine. The CDR3 runs from the conserved cysteine through the conserved F or W. D genes are given only for firm matches. The size field is filled for only some rows; it gives once, few, many or a size class.

d_call: TRBD1
v_call: TRBV24-1
clone_size: few
cdr3_aa: CATSDPGQGANHGYTF

d_call: -
v_call: TRBV6-2/TRBV6-3
clone_size: -
cdr3_aa: CASTPGGDQETQYF

d_call: TRBD1
v_call: TRBV20-1
clone_size: many
cdr3_aa: CSARDRGQAYGYTF

d_call: -
v_call: TRBV4-2
clone_size: -
cdr3_aa: CASSHQNDRPRGGYTF

d_call: -
v_call: TRBV6-5
clone_size: -
cdr3_aa: CASSYSMEGVNNSPLHF

d_call: TRBD2
v_call: TRBV6-2/TRBV6-3
clone_size: few
cdr3_aa: CASSHGLAGRSQYF

d_call: -
v_call: TRBV12-3/TRBV12-4
clone_size: few
cdr3_aa: CASSPSVAGANVLTF

d_call: -
v_call: TRBV25-1
clone_size: -
cdr3_aa: CASSRDWTEAFF

d_call: -
v_call: TRBV11-2
clone_size: -
cdr3_aa: CASSLVTTSTQYF

d_call: -
v_call: TRBV12-3/TRBV12-4
clone_size: many
cdr3_aa: CASSLRGAGANVLTF

d_call: TRBD1
v_call: TRBV5-1
clone_size: -
cdr3_aa: CASSLQTGNVVVGYTF

d_call: -
v_call: TRBV10-3
clone_size: many
cdr3_aa: CAISETFPEAFF

d_call: -
v_call: TRBV6-2/TRBV6-3
clone_size: few
cdr3_aa: CAGKQQGAGANVLTF

d_call: -
v_call: TRBV28
clone_size: few
cdr3_aa: CASGGPPTYSTEAFF

d_call: TRBD1
v_call: TRBV6-1
clone_size: -
cdr3_aa: CASRGQGVSEKLFF

d_call: TRBD1
v_call: TRBV29-1
clone_size: few
cdr3_aa: CSVVLGDRGHYGYTF

d_call: TRBD2
v_call: TRBV18
clone_size: few
cdr3_aa: CASSSRGAGDRSEQYF

d_call: -
v_call: TRBV20-1
clone_size: many
cdr3_aa: CSARDLGEQFF

d_call: TRBD1
v_call: TRBV6-1
clone_size: few
cdr3_aa: CASTWDRGDQPQHF

d_call: -
v_call: TRBV12-3/TRBV12-4
clone_size: -
cdr3_aa: CASSLNAFGGETQYF

d_call: TRBD1
v_call: TRBV20-1
clone_size: -
cdr3_aa: CSARAPLRGTANTGELFF

d_call: TRBD2
v_call: TRBV20-1
clone_size: few
cdr3_aa: CSAANAGTSSYNEQFF

d_call: -
v_call: TRBV5-6
clone_size: many
cdr3_aa: CASSLGWSAELYNEQFF

d_call: -
v_call: TRBV18
clone_size: -
cdr3_aa: CASSESFNYGYTF

d_call: TRBD2
v_call: TRBV5-1
clone_size: many
cdr3_aa: CASSSGPSGGRYEQYF

d_call: -
v_call: TRBV6-7
clone_size: many
cdr3_aa: CASKGAKARPSKAFF

d_call: -
v_call: TRBV29-1
clone_size: -
cdr3_aa: CSVGGKGNYGYTF

d_call: -
v_call: TRBV18
clone_size: -
cdr3_aa: CASSPLYTASEAFF

d_call: TRBD2
v_call: TRBV20-1
clone_size: many
cdr3_aa: CSATHRTSWYTDTQYF

d_call: TRBD1
v_call: TRBV5-1
clone_size: -
cdr3_aa: CASSLAPGTGIEKLFF

d_call: -
v_call: TRBV10-3
clone_size: few
cdr3_aa: CAIRDTGGTEAFF

d_call: -
v_call: TRBV9
clone_size: -
cdr3_aa: CASSDGGRNSPLHF

d_call: -
v_call: TRBV5-1
clone_size: few
cdr3_aa: CASSLAGRGADSFSGNTIYF

d_call: -
v_call: TRBV7-2
clone_size: many
cdr3_aa: CASRRVATGGSEQFF

d_call: -
v_call: TRBV7-6
clone_size: many
cdr3_aa: CASSLGQLDNSPLHF

d_call: TRBD2
v_call: TRBV5-4
clone_size: many
cdr3_aa: CASSTGALAGVDEQFF

d_call: -
v_call: TRBV20-1
clone_size: few
cdr3_aa: CSARVLGDYYNEQFF

d_call: -
v_call: TRBV12-3/TRBV12-4
clone_size: -
cdr3_aa: CASGSQGAPTEAFF

d_call: -
v_call: TRBV7-3
clone_size: few
cdr3_aa: CASSLDWEDTQYF

d_call: TRBD2
v_call: TRBV5-1
clone_size: many
cdr3_aa: CASSGQAGGPIDTQYF

d_call: -
v_call: TRBV5-1
clone_size: many
cdr3_aa: CASSDMTPTPAFF

d_call: -
v_call: TRBV9
clone_size: many
cdr3_aa: CASSVEVTNTEAFF

d_call: -
v_call: TRBV5-1
clone_size: few
cdr3_aa: CASSSRTGEQFF

d_call: -
v_call: TRBV6-5
clone_size: -
cdr3_aa: CASREENYGYTF

d_call: -
v_call: TRBV2
clone_size: few
cdr3_aa: CASTLRLAYTGELFF

d_call: TRBD1
v_call: TRBV6-6
clone_size: -
cdr3_aa: CASSADRGYGYTF

d_call: -
v_call: TRBV15
clone_size: many
cdr3_aa: CATSRAGPGENTEAFF

d_call: -
v_call: TRBV7-9
clone_size: -
cdr3_aa: CASEPYEQYF

d_call: TRBD2
v_call: TRBV4-3
clone_size: many
cdr3_aa: CASSQDRFLAGEVDTQYF

d_call: TRBD1
v_call: TRBV29-1
clone_size: -
cdr3_aa: CSVVDRGTQYF

d_call: -
v_call: TRBV7-2
clone_size: many
cdr3_aa: CASSLRADRTDTQYF

d_call: TRBD1
v_call: TRBV6-4
clone_size: -
cdr3_aa: CANGTGPDTQYF

d_call: TRBD2
v_call: TRBV19
clone_size: many
cdr3_aa: CASFRGGSNTGELFF

d_call: -
v_call: TRBV5-1
clone_size: -
cdr3_aa: CASSLGTVRYEQYF